Following are 7 T cell receptor beta chains from one sample sequenced in a study of T cell responses to AZD1222 COVID-19 vaccine. Profiled with immunoSEQ multiplex PCR; TCRdb holds only in-frame clones, not every one. The profile covers some 130,000 clones, with approximately 91% appearing a single time and 1.5% to 2% taken by the ten largest. The starting material was peripheral blood, obtained 28 days after the second AZD1222 dose. These receptors were collected from an adult who received the AZD1222 COVID-19 vaccine.

The rearrangement joins TRBV7-3 to TRBJ2-3; D is perhaps TRBD1 or TRBD2 (5 bases each). The CDR3 totals 15 residues. Looked up from germline, CDR1 is SGHTA and CDR2 is FQGTGA. The germline V and J ends were trimmed by 0 bases and 5 bases, with 12 bases remaining between them. The CDR3 DNA sequence: TGTGCCAGCAGCTTAACGGGGCGGGCCGAAGATACGCAGTATTTT. It specifies CASSLTGRAEDTQYF. Supplemented by reference TRBV7-3 and TRBJ2-3, the full variable domain reads GAGVSQTPSNKVTEKGKYVELRCDPISGHTALYWYRQSLGQGPEFLIYFQGTGAADDSGLPNDRFFAVRPEGSVSTLKIQRTERGDSAVYLCASSLTGRAEDTQYFGPGTRLTVL.

The rearrangement joins TRBV5-1 to TRBJ1-4; D gene ambiguous. In germline, CDR1 is SGHRS, CDR2 YFSETQ. The V end was cut by 4 bases, the J end by 0 bases, with 13 bases between. The CDR3 has 16 residues. CDR3 in DNA: TGCGCCAGCAGCCTTGCCCAGAGTGCAACTAATGAAAAACTGTTTTTT. Translated, it gives CASSLAQSATNEKLFF.

The chain has TRBV5-1 and TRBJ2-3; 14 nucleotides line up with TRBD2. Germline trimming cut 4 bases from V and 1 base from J; bases unmatched to any gene: 5. Germline V gene lookup returns CDR1 SGHRS and CDR2 YFSETQ. The CDR3 runs 17 residues. The CDR3 DNA sequence: TGCGCCAGCAGCCCCGGACTAGCGGGGGGACGCACAGATACGCAGTATTTT. Encoded protein: CASSPGLAGGRTDTQYF.

This clone was observed a single time. J is TRBJ1-2 and V is TRBV7-9; D remains unclear. In germline, CDR1 is SEHNR, CDR2 FQNEAQ (reference sequence). The CDR3 contains 14 residues. The V end lost 1 base, the J end lost 2 bases, and 8 bases lay between the germline ends. DNA of the CDR3: TGTGCCAGCAGCTTAGTCGGGGAAAACTATGGCTACACCTTC. This translates into CASSLVGENYGYTF.

The genes are TRBV19 and TRBJ2-1; 7 bases are shared with TRBD2. Germline CDR1 reads LNHDA; CDR2 reads SQIVND (reference sequence). CDR3 length equals 17 residues. The junction had 11 bases not matched to a gene; V was cut back by 5 bases and J by 1 base. The CDR3 loop reads CASSPSPSSGSYNEQFF. DNA of the CDR3: TGTGCCAGTAGTCCGTCCCCCTCTAGCGGATCCTACAATGAGCAGTTCTTC.

The chain joins TRBV6-5 to TRBJ1-2; 11 nucleotides align to TRBD1. The length of the CDR3 is 15 residues. V gave up 6 bases and J gave up 4 bases; unmatched junction bases: 7. Germline V gives CDR1 MNHEY, CDR2 SVGAGI. For the CDR3, the DNA is TGTGCCAGCAGGAGGAGCGGGACAGGGGGCTATGGCTACACCTTC. This translates into CASRRSGTGGYGYTF.

This clone was counted only a few times. The chain joins TRBV19 to TRBJ1-2, with 9 bases that match TRBD1. The trim removed 0 bases at V and 2 bases at J, leaving 4 bases unmatched. CDR3 length equals 16 residues. Germline V gives CDR1 LNHDA, CDR2 SQIVND (reference sequence). Here the CDR3 DNA reads TGTGCCAGTAGTATAGATAGGACAGGGGCAAACTATGGCTACACCTTC. Protein product: CASSIDRTGANYGYTF.